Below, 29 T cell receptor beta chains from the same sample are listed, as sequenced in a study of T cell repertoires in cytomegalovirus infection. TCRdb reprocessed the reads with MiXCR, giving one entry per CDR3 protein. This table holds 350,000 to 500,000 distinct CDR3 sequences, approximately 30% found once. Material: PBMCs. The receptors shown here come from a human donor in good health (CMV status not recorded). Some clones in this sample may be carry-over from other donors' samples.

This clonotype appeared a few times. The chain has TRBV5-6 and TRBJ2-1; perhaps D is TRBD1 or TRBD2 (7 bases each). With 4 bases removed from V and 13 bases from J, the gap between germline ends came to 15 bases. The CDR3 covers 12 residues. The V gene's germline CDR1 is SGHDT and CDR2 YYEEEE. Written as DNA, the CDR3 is TGTGCCAGCAGCACCCCCAGGGGGGGTCAGTTCTTC. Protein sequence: CASSTPRGGQFF.

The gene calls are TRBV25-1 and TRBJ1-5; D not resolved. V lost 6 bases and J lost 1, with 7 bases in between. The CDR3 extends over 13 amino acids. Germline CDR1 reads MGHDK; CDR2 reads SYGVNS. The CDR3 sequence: CASRGWSNQPQHF. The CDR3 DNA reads TGTGCCAGCAGGGGTTGGAGCAATCAGCCCCAGCATTTT.

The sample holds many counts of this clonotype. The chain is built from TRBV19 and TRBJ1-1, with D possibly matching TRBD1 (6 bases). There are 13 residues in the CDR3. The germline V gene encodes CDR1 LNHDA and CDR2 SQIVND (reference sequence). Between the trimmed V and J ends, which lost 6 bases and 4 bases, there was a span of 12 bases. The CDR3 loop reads CASSPRGGTEAFF. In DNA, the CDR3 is TGTGCCAGTAGCCCTAGAGGGGGCACTGAAGCTTTCTTT.

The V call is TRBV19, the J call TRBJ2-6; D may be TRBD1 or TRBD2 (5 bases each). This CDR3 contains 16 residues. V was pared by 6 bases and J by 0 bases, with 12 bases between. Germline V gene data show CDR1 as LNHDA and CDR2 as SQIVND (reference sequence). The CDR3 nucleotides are TGTGCCAGTAGGCCGGGGCAGATCTCTGGGGCCAACGTCCTGACTTTC. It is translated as CASRPGQISGANVLTF.

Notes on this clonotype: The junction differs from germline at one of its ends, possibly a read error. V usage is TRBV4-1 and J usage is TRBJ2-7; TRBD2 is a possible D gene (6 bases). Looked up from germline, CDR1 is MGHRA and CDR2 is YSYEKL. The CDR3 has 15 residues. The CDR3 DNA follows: TGTGCCAGCAGCCATGGGACTGGCCCTGTCTACGAGCAGTACTTC. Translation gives CASSHGTGPVYEQYF.

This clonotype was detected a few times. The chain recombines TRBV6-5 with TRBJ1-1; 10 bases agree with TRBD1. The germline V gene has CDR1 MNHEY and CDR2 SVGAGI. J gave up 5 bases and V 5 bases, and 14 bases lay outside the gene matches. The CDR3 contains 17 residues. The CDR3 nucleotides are TGTGCCAGCAGTCCCGCCGGCCCCGGGACAGGGGTAACTGAAGCTTTCTTT. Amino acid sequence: CASSPAGPGTGVTEAFF.

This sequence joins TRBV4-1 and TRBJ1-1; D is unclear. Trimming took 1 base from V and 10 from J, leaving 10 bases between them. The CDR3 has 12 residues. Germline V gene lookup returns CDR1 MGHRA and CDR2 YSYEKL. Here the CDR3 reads CASSQVVGRAFF. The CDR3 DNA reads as TGCGCCAGCAGCCAAGTGGTGGGGAGAGCTTTCTTT.

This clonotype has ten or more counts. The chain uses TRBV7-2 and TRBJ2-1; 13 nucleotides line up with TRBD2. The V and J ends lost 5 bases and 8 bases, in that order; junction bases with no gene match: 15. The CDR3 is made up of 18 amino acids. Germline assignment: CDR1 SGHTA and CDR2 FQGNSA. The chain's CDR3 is CASSATPPGLAGLDEQFF. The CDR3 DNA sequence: TGTGCCAGCAGCGCGACCCCCCCGGGACTAGCGGGGTTGGATGAGCAGTTCTTC.

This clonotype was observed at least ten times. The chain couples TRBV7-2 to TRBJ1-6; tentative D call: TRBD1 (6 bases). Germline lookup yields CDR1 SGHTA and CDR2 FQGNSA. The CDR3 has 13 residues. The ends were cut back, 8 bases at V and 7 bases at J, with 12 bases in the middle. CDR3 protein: CASRTVGNSPLHF. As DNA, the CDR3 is TGTGCCAGCCGGACAGTGGGAAATTCACCCCTCCACTTT.

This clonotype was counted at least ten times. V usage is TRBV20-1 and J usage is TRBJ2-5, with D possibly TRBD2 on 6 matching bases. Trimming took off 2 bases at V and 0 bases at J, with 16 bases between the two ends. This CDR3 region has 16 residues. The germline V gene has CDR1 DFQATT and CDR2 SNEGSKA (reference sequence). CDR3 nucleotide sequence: TGCAGTGCTAGATCCTCGTTGGGAGGCGACCAAGAGACCCAGTACTTC. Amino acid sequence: CSARSSLGGDQETQYF.

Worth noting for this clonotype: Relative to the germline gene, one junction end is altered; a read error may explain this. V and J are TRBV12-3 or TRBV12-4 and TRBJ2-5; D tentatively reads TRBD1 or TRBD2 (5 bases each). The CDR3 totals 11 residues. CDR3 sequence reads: CASRKRGPEDF. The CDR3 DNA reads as TGTGCCAGCAGGAAGAGGGGCCCCGAGGACTTC.

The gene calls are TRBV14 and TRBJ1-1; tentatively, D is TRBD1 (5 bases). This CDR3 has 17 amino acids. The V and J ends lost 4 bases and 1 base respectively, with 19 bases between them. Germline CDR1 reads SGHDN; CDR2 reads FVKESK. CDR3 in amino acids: CASSPNLQGYGNTEAFF. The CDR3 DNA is TGTGCCAGCAGCCCAAACCTCCAGGGCTATGGGAACACTGAAGCTTTCTTT.

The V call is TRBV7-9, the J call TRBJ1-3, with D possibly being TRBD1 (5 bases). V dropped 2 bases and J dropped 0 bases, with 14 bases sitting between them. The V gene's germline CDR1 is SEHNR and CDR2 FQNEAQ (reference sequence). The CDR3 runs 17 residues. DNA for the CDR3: TGTGCCAGCAGCTTATTCCCAATGGGGGTCTCTGGAAACACCATATATTTT. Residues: CASSLFPMGVSGNTIYF.

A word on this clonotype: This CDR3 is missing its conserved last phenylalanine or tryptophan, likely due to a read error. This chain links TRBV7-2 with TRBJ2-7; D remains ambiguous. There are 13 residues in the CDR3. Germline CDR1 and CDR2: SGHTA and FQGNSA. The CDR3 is CASSPGPTYDQYY. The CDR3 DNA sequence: TGTGCCAGCAGCCCAGGCCCTACCTACGACCAGTACTAC.

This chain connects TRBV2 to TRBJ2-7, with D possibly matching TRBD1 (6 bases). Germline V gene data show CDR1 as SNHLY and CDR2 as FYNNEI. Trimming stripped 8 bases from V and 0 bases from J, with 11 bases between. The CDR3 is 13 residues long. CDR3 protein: CASGGQSSYEQYF. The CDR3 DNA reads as TGTGCCAGCGGAGGACAGTCCTCCTACGAGCAGTACTTC.

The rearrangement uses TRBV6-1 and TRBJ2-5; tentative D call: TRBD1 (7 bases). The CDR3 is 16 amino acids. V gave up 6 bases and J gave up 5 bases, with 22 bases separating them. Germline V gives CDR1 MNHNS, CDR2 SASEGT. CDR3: CASRRGGRGGGETQYF. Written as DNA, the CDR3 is TGTGCCAGCAGGCGAGGGGGCAGGGGAGGTGGGGAGACCCAGTACTTC.

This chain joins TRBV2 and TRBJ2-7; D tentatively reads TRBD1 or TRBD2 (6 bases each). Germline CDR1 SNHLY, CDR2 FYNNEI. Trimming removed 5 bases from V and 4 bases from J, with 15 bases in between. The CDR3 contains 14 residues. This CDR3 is CASSSQGGQYEQYF. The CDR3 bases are TGTGCCAGCAGTTCACAGGGAGGACAATACGAGCAGTACTTC.

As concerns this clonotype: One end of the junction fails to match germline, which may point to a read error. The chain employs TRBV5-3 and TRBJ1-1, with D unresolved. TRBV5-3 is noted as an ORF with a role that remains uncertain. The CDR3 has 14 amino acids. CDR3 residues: CASSLYNGNTEAFF. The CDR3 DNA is TGTGCCAGCAGCTTGTACAATGGGAACACTGAAGCTTTCTTT.

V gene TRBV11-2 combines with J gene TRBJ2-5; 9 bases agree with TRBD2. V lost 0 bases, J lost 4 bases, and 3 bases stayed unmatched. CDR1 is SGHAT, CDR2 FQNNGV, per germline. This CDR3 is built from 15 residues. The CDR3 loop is CASSLDLAGRETQYF. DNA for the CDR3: TGTGCCAGCAGCTTAGATCTAGCGGGGCGAGAGACCCAGTACTTC.

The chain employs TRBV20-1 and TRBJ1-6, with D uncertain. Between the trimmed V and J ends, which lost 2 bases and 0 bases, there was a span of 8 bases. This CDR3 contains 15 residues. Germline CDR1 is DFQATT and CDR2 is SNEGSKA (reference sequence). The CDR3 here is CSARPASSYNSPLHF. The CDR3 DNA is TGCAGTGCTAGACCAGCTAGCTCCTATAATTCACCCCTCCACTTT.

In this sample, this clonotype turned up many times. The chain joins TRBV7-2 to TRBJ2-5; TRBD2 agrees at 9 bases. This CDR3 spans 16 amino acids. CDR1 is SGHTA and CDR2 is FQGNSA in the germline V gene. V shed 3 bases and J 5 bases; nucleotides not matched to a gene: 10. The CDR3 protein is CASSLGPAGGFETQYF. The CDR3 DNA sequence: TGTGCCAGCAGCTTGGGCCCCGCGGGGGGGTTCGAGACCCAGTACTTC. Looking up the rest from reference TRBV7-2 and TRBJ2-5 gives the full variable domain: GAGVSQSPSNKVTEKGKDVELRCDPISGHTALYWYRQSLGQGLEFLIYFQGNSAPDKSGLPSDRFSAERTGGSVSTLTIQRTQQEDSAVYLCASSLGPAGGFETQYFGPGTRLLVL.

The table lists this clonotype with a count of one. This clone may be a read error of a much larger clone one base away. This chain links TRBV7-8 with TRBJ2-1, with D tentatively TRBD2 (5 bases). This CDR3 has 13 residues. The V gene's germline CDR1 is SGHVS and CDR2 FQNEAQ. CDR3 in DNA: TGTGCCAGCAGCTTAGAGACACTGTGGGAGCATTTCTTC. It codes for CASSLETLWEHFF. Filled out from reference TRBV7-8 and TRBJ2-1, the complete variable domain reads GAGVSQSPRYKVAKRGQDVALRCDPISGHVSLFWYQQALGQGPEFLTYFQNEAQLDKSGLPSDRFFAERPEGSVSTLKIQRTQQEDSAVYLCASSLETLWEHFFGPGTRLTVL.

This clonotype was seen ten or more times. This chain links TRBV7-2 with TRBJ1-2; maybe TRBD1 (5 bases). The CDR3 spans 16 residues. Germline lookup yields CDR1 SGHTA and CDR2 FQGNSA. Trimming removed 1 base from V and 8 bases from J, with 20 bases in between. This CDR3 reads CASSLGGGGSPQGYTF. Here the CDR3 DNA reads TGTGCCAGCAGCTTAGGGGGTGGGGGAAGTCCGCAGGGCTACACCTTC.

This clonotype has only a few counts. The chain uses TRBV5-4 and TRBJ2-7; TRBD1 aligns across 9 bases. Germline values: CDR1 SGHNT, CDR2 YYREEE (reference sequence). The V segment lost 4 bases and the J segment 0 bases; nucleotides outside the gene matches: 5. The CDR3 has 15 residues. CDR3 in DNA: TGTGCCAGCAGCAGCCGGGACAGGGACTCCTACGAGCAGTACTTC. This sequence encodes CASSSRDRDSYEQYF.

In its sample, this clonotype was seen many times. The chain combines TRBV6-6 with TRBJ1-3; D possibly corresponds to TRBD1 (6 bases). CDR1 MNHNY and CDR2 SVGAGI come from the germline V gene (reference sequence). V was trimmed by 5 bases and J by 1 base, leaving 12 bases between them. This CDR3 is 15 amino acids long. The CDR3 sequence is CASSQTGISGNTIYF. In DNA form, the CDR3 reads TGTGCCAGCAGTCAAACAGGGATATCTGGAAACACCATATATTTT.

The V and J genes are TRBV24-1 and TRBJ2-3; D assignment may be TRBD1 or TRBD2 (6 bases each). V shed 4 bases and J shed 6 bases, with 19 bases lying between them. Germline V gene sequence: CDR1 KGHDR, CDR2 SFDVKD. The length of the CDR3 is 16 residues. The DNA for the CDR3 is TGTGCCACCAGTGACCCCCTACGGGGGCTTGGGGATACGCAGTATTTT. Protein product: CATSDPLRGLGDTQYF.

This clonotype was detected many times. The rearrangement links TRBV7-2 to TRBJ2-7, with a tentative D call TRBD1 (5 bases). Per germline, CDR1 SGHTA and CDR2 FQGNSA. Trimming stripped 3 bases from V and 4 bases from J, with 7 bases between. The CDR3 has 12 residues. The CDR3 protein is CASSFTGYEQYF. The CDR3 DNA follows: TGTGCCAGCAGCTTCACAGGTTACGAGCAGTACTTC.

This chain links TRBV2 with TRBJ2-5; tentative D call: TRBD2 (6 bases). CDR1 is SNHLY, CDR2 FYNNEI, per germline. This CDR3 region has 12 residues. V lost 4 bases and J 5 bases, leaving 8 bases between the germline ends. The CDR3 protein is CASSALAETQYF. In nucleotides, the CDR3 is TGTGCCAGCAGTGCCCTAGCGGAGACCCAGTACTTC.

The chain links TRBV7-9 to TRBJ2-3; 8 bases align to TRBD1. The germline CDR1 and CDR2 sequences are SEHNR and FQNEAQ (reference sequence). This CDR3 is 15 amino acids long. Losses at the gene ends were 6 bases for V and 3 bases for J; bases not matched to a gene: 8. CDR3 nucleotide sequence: TGTGCCAGCAGTTCACGGACAGGGAGGACAGATACGCAGTATTTT. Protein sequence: CASSSRTGRTDTQYF. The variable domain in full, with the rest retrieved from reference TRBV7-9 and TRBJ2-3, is DTGVSQNPRHKITKRGQNVTFRCDPISEHNRLYWYRQTLGQGPEFLTYFQNEAQLEKSRLLSDRFSAERPKGSFSTLEIQRTEQGDSAMYLCASSSRTGRTDTQYFGPGTRLTVL.